The subject of this entry is one T cell receptor beta chain. Participants were placed into cohorts based on the clinical history they reported. Germline trimming cut 6 bases from V and 2 bases from J; bases unmatched to any gene: 13. The CDR3 totals 18 residues. Per germline, CDR1 MGHRA and CDR2 YSYEKL. This sample stems from a study of blood T cell repertoires in COVID-19. TCRdb's table, derived via immunoSEQ multiplex PCR, lists solely in-frame clones and lacks some. Of about 220,000 clones in the sample, 80% to 90% were seen once. The TCR comes from a woman between 18 and 30 years old in a cohort exposed to, infected with or recovered from COVID-19 (not recorded which). The chain employs TRBV4-1 and TRBJ1-4; 9 nucleotides agree with TRBD1. The sequencing input was PBMCs or T cells enriched from blood (not recorded which). The CDR3 coding sequence is TGCGCCAGCAGTGTAATGCCGGGACAGGGAAGGACTAATGAAAAACTGTTTTTT. It is translated as CASSVMPGQGRTNEKLFF.